Each of the 11 T cell receptor beta chains below was sequenced from the same sample in a study of cytomegalovirus exposure and HLA in healthy donors. PCR used 60 Vbeta primers and 13 Jbeta primers. Clones were read by immunoSEQ multiplex PCR, and TCRdb kept only the in-frame ones, dropping some. The sample includes 150,000 to 200,000 clones, around 72% of them seen just once. The source material was PBMCs. The receptors shown here come from a man between 35 and 55 years old in good health and CMV-seropositive.

The rearrangement links TRBV7-2 to TRBJ2-3; 7 nucleotides align to TRBD1. The CDR3 contains 15 residues. J gave up 6 bases and V 3 bases, and 9 bases lay outside the gene matches. Looked up from germline, CDR1 is SGHTA and CDR2 is FQGNSA. The CDR3 sequence: CASSLTGSIVDTQYF. CDR3 DNA sequence: TGTGCCAGCAGCTTGACAGGGAGTATCGTGGATACGCAGTATTTT.

V is TRBV18 and J is TRBJ2-7; TRBD2 is a possible D gene (5 bases). CDR1 and CDR2 (germline): KGHSH, LQKENI. V lost 3 bases and J 7 bases, leaving 16 bases between the germline ends. The CDR3 sequence is 14 residues long. The CDR3 DNA is TGTGCCAGCTCACCCCCGGAATGGGAGAGGGAGCAGTACTTC. Translating it yields CASSPPEWEREQYF.

This chain's CDR3 is CASSIEVPGRGNTGELFF. DNA of the CDR3: TGTGCCAGTAGTATAGAGGTCCCTGGTAGGGGGAACACCGGGGAGCTGTTTTTT. The chain links TRBV19 to TRBJ2-2; D is perhaps TRBD1 (5 bases). Per germline, CDR1 LNHDA and CDR2 SQIVND (reference sequence). The CDR3 consists of 18 residues. V was shortened by 0 bases and J by 1 base, with 15 bases between the two germline ends.

A few counts support this clone. V is TRBV25-1 and J is TRBJ1-1, with a weak D call TRBD1 (6 bases). This CDR3 spans 16 amino acids. The V gene lost 5 bases and the J gene lost 5 bases, with 21 bases spanning the gap. CDR1 and CDR2 (germline): MGHDK, SYGVNS. CDR3 in amino acids: CASSRSRGIISTEAFF. The CDR3 region has the DNA TGTGCCAGCAGTAGGTCCAGGGGTATTATTAGTACTGAAGCTTTCTTT.

The CDR3, as DNA: TGCGCCAGCAGCCCTGGGGTACAGGGCACCTACGAGCAGTACTTC. It yields the protein CASSPGVQGTYEQYF. The chain combines TRBV5-1 with TRBJ2-7; weak D call: TRBD1 (6 bases). The V and J ends lost 4 bases and 2 bases respectively, with 16 bases between them. There are 15 residues in the CDR3. The germline CDR1 and CDR2 sequences are SGHRS and YFSETQ.

There are a few counts of this clone. CDR3 sequence (DNA): TGTGCCGCCAAACAGGGGATTGAAGCTTTCTTT. Amino acid sequence: CAAKQGIEAFF. The genes are TRBV6-5 and TRBJ1-1; TRBD1 agrees at 7 bases. V was clipped by 11 bases and J by 7 bases; unmatched bases: 7. Germline CDR1 MNHEY, CDR2 SVGAGI. CDR3 length: 11 residues.

This clone was counted only a few times. The CDR3 reads CASSLRPGGEPSTDTQYF. The CDR3 DNA sequence: TGTGCCAGCAGTTTACGACCGGGGGGGGAACCTAGCACAGATACGCAGTATTTT. V gene TRBV27 combines with J gene TRBJ2-3, with 8 bases lining up with TRBD2. V trimming: 2 bases; J trimming: 0 bases; junction bases outside the gene matches: 10. Germline V gene sequence: CDR1 MNHEY, CDR2 SMNVEV (reference sequence). The CDR3 sequence is 18 residues long.

The chain employs TRBV5-6 and TRBJ2-7; 9 bases match TRBD1. This CDR3 spans 13 amino acids. Germline assignment: CDR1 SGHDT and CDR2 YYEEEE. The ends lost 4 bases at V and 3 bases at J; junction bases unmatched: 2. The DNA of the CDR3 is TGTGCCAGCAGCCTGACAGGGGGCTACGAGCAGTACTTC. Translation: CASSLTGGYEQYF.

The chain couples TRBV4-1 to TRBJ2-7; perhaps TRBD2 as D (5 bases). Trimming stripped 3 bases from V and 5 bases from J, with 23 bases between. The V gene's germline CDR1 is MGHRA and CDR2 YSYEKL. This CDR3 spans 17 amino acids. Written as DNA, the CDR3 is TGCGCCAGCAGCCAGCGCCCCTTCGGTATGAAGAGGGACGAGCAGTACTTC. Translation gives CASSQRPFGMKRDEQYF.

J is TRBJ2-7 and V is TRBV6-5; TRBD1 aligns across 8 bases. J gave up 1 base and V 2 bases, and 1 base lay outside the gene matches. From germline, CDR1 is MNHEY and CDR2 SVGAGI. The CDR3 totals 14 residues. The CDR3 sequence: CASSYTGGSYEQYF. DNA of the CDR3: TGTGCCAGCAGTTACACAGGGGGGTCCTACGAGCAGTACTTC.

The V and J genes are TRBV5-4 and TRBJ1-2; 9 positions match TRBD1. This CDR3 spans 15 amino acids. Looked up from germline, CDR1 is SGHNT and CDR2 is YYREEE (reference sequence). V dropped 4 bases and J dropped 3; count of bases not matched to a gene: 7. This chain's CDR3 is CASSRRDRDYYGYTF. The CDR3 nucleotides are TGTGCCAGCAGCAGGCGGGACAGGGACTACTATGGCTACACCTTC.